This TCR beta chain was recovered during a study of T-cell memory formation after mild COVID-19. TCRdb ran MiXCR on the 5' RACE reads and lists one entry per CDR3 protein. Of fewer than 650,000 distinct CDR3 sequences listed, less than 25% are singletons. Germline CDR1 SGHRS, CDR2 YFSETQ. V was trimmed by 1 base and J by 4 bases, leaving 11 bases between them. This CDR3 region has 14 residues. This clonotype showed up just a few times. Antigen unknown. Study findings and constraints: Some clones that responded were present in memory (sampled pre-infection), which suggests cross-reactive memory joined.

Sequencing was done on a sample of PBMCs or a T cell subset sorted from them (not recorded which). This TCR was recovered from an adult woman who had mild COVID-19 (a few samples of this study predate the infection). Cell type and time point are not known. The V call is TRBV5-1, the J call TRBJ2-5; D possibly uses TRBD1 or TRBD2 (5 bases each). This chain's CDR3 is CASSLNTGRETQYF. The CDR3 DNA sequence: TGCGCCAGCAGCTTGAACACGGGGCGAGAGACCCAGTACTTC.